Presented here are 2 T cell receptor beta chains from one specimen sequenced in a study of shared clonotypes between healthy human individuals. Data came from immunoSEQ multiplex PCR; TCRdb stores just in-frame clones and leaves some out. The data show roughly 500,000 clones, with about 84% seen just once and 12% held by the top ten. Input material: PBMCs. These receptors were obtained from a middle-aged woman in good health. Some clones in this sample may be carry-over from other donors' samples.

This clone was counted only a few times. This probably arose from a read error, given a far larger clone one base away. The chain has TRBV30 and TRBJ1-5; 7 bases are shared with TRBD1. In germline, CDR1 is GTSNPN, CDR2 SVGIG (reference sequence). The length of the CDR3 is 13 residues. The CDR3 reads CAWSVGGNQPRHF. The DNA of the CDR3 is TGTGCCTGGAGTGTAGGGGGCAATCAGCCCCGGCATTTT.

The gene calls are TRBV28 and TRBJ2-1; 8 bases match TRBD2. Trimming at V came to 6 bases and at J to 8 bases, leaving 9 bases not matched to a gene. The CDR3 is 14 amino acids. Per germline, CDR1 MDHEN and CDR2 SYDVKM. The CDR3 region has the DNA TGTGCCAGCAGCGGGCCCGGGACTAGTGATGAGCAGTTCTTC. Protein product: CASSGPGTSDEQFF. Combining the CDR3 with reference TRBV28 and TRBJ2-1 gives the whole variable domain DVKVTQSSRYLVKRTGEKVFLECVQDMDHENMFWYRQDPGLGLRLIYFSYDVKMKEKGDIPEGYSVSREKKERFSLILESASTNQTSMYLCASSGPGTSDEQFFGPGTRLTVL.